This is a list of T cell receptor beta chains from one sample in a study of blood T cell repertoires in COVID-19. Here immunoSEQ multiplex PCR was the method, and the copy in TCRdb shows in-frame clones only, minus some. The sample shows some 200,000 clones, 88% of them seen only once. The sequenced material came from peripheral blood. These receptors came from a man aged 35-49 years with active or convalescent COVID-19. Both conserved end residues are part of each CDR3. A D gene is named only where the DNA matches it firmly. Not every row has a clone size; where given, it reads once, few, many or a size class.

>few|TRBJ1-6|TRBV9|TRBD1
TGTGCCAGCAGCATTCAGGGGGATAAATCACCCCTCCACTTT
CASSIQGDKSPLHF
>NA|TRBJ1-3|TRBV7-9|TRBD1
TGTGCCAGCAGCCCCCGAACAGGGGGCATAATCTCTGGAAACACCATATATTTT
CASSPRTGGIISGNTIYF
>NA|TRBJ2-3|TRBV11-3|TRBD2
TGTGCCAGCAGCTTAGGAGCGGGACGCACCACAGATACGCAGTATTTT
CASSLGAGRTTDTQYF
>NA|TRBJ2-2|TRBV7-8|NA
TGTGCCAGCAGCTATACCGACGGGATGACCGGGGAGCTGTTTTTT
CASSYTDGMTGELFF
>NA|TRBJ1-2|TRBV2|NA
TGTGCCAGCAGTGAAGTAGTCGGGCAGGGTGATGGCTACACCTTC
CASSEVVGQGDGYTF
>once|TRBJ2-5|TRBV25-1|NA
TGTGCCAGCAGCTTCGGGGTCCAAGAGACCCAGTACTTC
CASSFGVQETQYF
>NA|TRBJ2-1|TRBV7-2|NA
TGTGCCAGCAGCCTCATCGGCGGTACGGCCCGCTCCTACAATGAGCAGTTCTTC
CASSLIGGTARSYNEQFF
>NA|TRBJ2-7|TRBV2|TRBD2
TGTGCCAGCAGTGAAGCAGGTAGCGGGAGAGCCTACGAGCAGTACTTC
CASSEAGSGRAYEQYF
>once|TRBJ1-2|TRBV10-3|TRBD1
TGTGCCATCAGCGTAACTTCGGCAGGGGGACATGGCTACACCTTC
CAISVTSAGGHGYTF
>once|TRBJ2-1|TRBV5-1|TRBD2
TGCGCCAGCGGCGCTAGCGGCTCCTACAATGAGCAGTTCTTC
CASGASGSYNEQFF
>NA|TRBJ1-1|TRBV9|TRBD1
TGTGCCAGCAGCATTCGGACAGGGGGACCGAACACTGAAGCTTTCTTT
CASSIRTGGPNTEAFF
>once|TRBJ1-2|TRBV10-3|TRBD1
TGTGCCATCAGTGGGACAGGGAGCGGCTACACCTTC
CAISGTGSGYTF
>once|TRBJ1-1|TRBV4-3|NA
TGCGCCAGCAGCCAAGATCTTGGAGGGAACACTGAAGCTTTCTTT
CASSQDLGGNTEAFF
>NA|TRBJ1-1|TRBV12-5|TRBD1
TGTGCTAGTGGTCGGGACAGTGAAGCTTTCTTT
CASGRDSEAFF
>NA|TRBJ1-5|TRBV29-1|TRBD1
TGCAGCGTTTTGACAGGGAGCAATCAGCCCCAGCATTTT
CSVLTGSNQPQHF
>NA|TRBJ1-1|TRBV4-1|NA
TGCGCCAGCAGCCAAGATGCGAACAGGAAGAACACTGAAGCTTTCTTT
CASSQDANRKNTEAFF
>NA|TRBJ2-1|TRBV11-3|TRBD2
TGTGCCAGCAGCTTAGAACCAGCGGGGGCCCTCAATGAGCAGTTCTTC
CASSLEPAGALNEQFF
>NA|TRBJ2-6|TRBV6-6|TRBD1
TGTGCCAGCAGTCGAGACAGGGGCGACGGGGCCAACGTCCTGACTTTC
CASSRDRGDGANVLTF
>NA|TRBJ2-7|TRBV30|TRBD1
TGTGCCTATATACAGGGGGATGAGCAGTACTTC
CAYIQGDEQYF
>NA|TRBJ2-6|TRBV9|NA
TGTGCCAGCAGCGTAGAGGTGGGGGCAGCCTCTGGGGCCAACGTCCTGACTTTC
CASSVEVGAASGANVLTF
>NA|TRBJ1-2|TRBV2|TRBD1
TGTGCCAGCAGTTCGGACAGGGATTCCTATGGCTACACCTTC
CASSSDRDSYGYTF
>once|TRBJ1-2|TRBV6-1|NA
TGTGCCAGCAGTGAAAGGGGGGGAATCTCTGGCTACACCTTC
CASSERGGISGYTF
>NA|TRBJ2-7|TRBV28|TRBD2
TGTGCCAGCAGGGCCGGGACTAGCAGCTCCTACGAGCAGTACTTC
CASRAGTSSSYEQYF
>NA|TRBJ1-1|TRBV20-1|NA
TGCAGTGCTAGTGTCGGAGACACTGAAGCTTTCTTT
CSASVGDTEAFF
>NA|TRBJ2-1|TRBV6-4|TRBD2
TGTGCCAGCAGTGACTTGGGACTAGCGGGAGTGCGGGAGCAGTTCTTC
CASSDLGLAGVREQFF
>NA|TRBJ1-5|TRBV16|NA
TGTGCCAGCAGCCAGGGAGGAGGTGAGAGCAATCAGCCCCAGCATTTT
CASSQGGGESNQPQHF
>NA|TRBJ1-5|TRBV28|NA
TGTGCCAGCAGTTTAGGTCGGTTCAATCAGCCCCAGCATTTT
CASSLGRFNQPQHF
>NA|TRBJ2-4|TRBV29-1|NA
TGCAGCGCCAAGGGGGTTTCTGGCATTCAGTACTTC
CSAKGVSGIQYF
>NA|TRBJ1-4|TRBV6-5|NA
TGTGCCAGCAGGAATACAGAGACTAATGAAAAACTGTTTTTT
CASRNTETNEKLFF
>NA|TRBJ1-5|TRBV2|NA
TGTGCCAGCAGTGTCCTTACAGTTAGCAATCAGCCCCAGCATTTT
CASSVLTVSNQPQHF
>NA|TRBJ2-5|TRBV28|NA
TGTGCCAGCAGTCCCGGGACTTATCAAGAGACCCAGTACTTC
CASSPGTYQETQYF
>once|TRBJ2-7|TRBV6-6|TRBD1
TGTGCCAGCAGTTCCCCTGGACAGGGGGCCCCCTACGAGCAGTACTTC
CASSSPGQGAPYEQYF
>NA|TRBJ1-1|TRBV14|NA
TGTGCCAGCAGCCAAGATCGCCAGGGGCGCAGGGGCACTGAAGCTTTCTTT
CASSQDRQGRRGTEAFF
>NA|TRBJ1-4|TRBV5-5|TRBD1
TGTGCCAGCAGCTTGTCCCCCCGGACAGGGGATGAAAAACTGTTTTTT
CASSLSPRTGDEKLFF
>NA|TRBJ2-3|TRBV19|TRBD2
TGTGCCAGCGCTAGCGGGGGGACAGATACGCAGTATTTT
CASASGGTDTQYF
>NA|TRBJ2-5|TRBV7-8|TRBD2
TGTGCCAGCAGCCGAGCGGGAGGAGTGGGTGAGACCCAGTACTTC
CASSRAGGVGETQYF
>NA|TRBJ1-2|TRBV5-1|TRBD1
TGCGCCAGCAGCTCATCAGGGGGCGTAGAGTATGGCTACACCTTC
CASSSSGGVEYGYTF
>NA|TRBJ2-2|TRBV25-1|NA
TGTGCCAGCAGTGACCCGGGTCTTATCACCGGGGAGCTGTTTTTT
CASSDPGLITGELFF
>once|TRBJ2-7|TRBV28|NA
TGTGCCAGCAGTTCAACAGGTCTAAGATACTTC
CASSSTGLRYF
>NA|TRBJ1-1|TRBV2|TRBD1
TGTGCCAGCACTCACCCAGGGGGGTTTGGGAACACTGAAGCTTTCTTT
CASTHPGGFGNTEAFF
>NA|TRBJ1-5|TRBV5-1|NA
TGCGCCAGCAGCCCGGACAGTTATAGCAATCAGCCCCAGCATTTT
CASSPDSYSNQPQHF
>NA|TRBJ2-2|TRBV10-3|TRBD2
TGTGCCATCAGTGGACTAGCGGGGGGCGGGGAGCTGTTTTTT
CAISGLAGGGELFF
>once|TRBJ1-3|TRBV28|TRBD1
TGTGCCAGCGGCGGACAGGGGCAAAACACCATATATTTT
CASGGQGQNTIYF
>NA|TRBJ2-5|TRBV6-5|TRBD1
TGTGCCAGCAGTTCGGGACAGGGGCGGGGGACCCAGTACTTC
CASSSGQGRGTQYF
>few|TRBJ2-2|TRBV19|TRBD1
TGTGCCAGTAGTACGACAGGGGGCCGTGGCACCGGGGAGCTGTTTTTT
CASSTTGGRGTGELFF
>NA|TRBJ2-5|TRBV2|TRBD2
TGTGCCAGCAGTGGAACTATAGGGCCTCCGGGAGGAGAGACCCAGTACTTC
CASSGTIGPPGGETQYF
>NA|TRBJ1-4|TRBV19|NA
TGTGCCAGTAGCAGAGGGCCAACTAATGAAAAACTGTTTTTT
CASSRGPTNEKLFF
>NA|TRBJ2-7|TRBV28|TRBD1
TGTGCCAGCAATGCCCCCGGGACAGGGCGCTACGAGCAGTACTTC
CASNAPGTGRYEQYF
>few|TRBJ1-1|TRBV5-6|NA
TGTGCCAGCAGGGTGTACGAGCGGAACACTGAAGCTTTCTTT
CASRVYERNTEAFF
>NA|TRBJ1-1|TRBV6-6|NA
TGTGCCAGCAGTACGGACAGACTGAACACTGAAGCTTTCTTT
CASSTDRLNTEAFF
>NA|TRBJ1-6|TRBV25-1|NA
TGTGCCAGCAGTGAATATCGGGGTTTAAATTCACCCCTCCACTTT
CASSEYRGLNSPLHF
>NA|TRBJ2-2|TRBV3-1/TRBV3-2|TRBD2
TGTGCCAGCAGCCAAGATTGGGGAGGGACCGGGGAGCTGTTTTTT
CASSQDWGGTGELFF